This T cell receptor beta chain was sequenced for a study of CD8 T cells in Susac syndrome (dated by TCRdb to about 2019). Looking at the study overall: Repertoire sequencing was used to test whether CD8+ T cell activation and differentiation in Susac syndrome was antigen driven. CD8+ T cell repertoire clonality was compared between some 12 healthy donors, approximately 14 Susac syndrome patients and about 15 multiple sclerosis patients.

Regarding this clonotype: The antigen it binds to is not known. It has no much larger one-base neighbor in the sample; base qualities were not kept.

General findings and caveats noted by the study authors: The number of individuals in the TCR sequencing and HLA analysis was recognized as being relatively small.

The germline V gene yields SGDLS for CDR1 and YYNGEE for CDR2. V is cut by 0 bases and J by 6 bases, and the space between the germline ends is 13 bases. The CDR3, from cysteine to phenylalanine, totals 15 residues. Of all the DNA, just the CDR3 is kept, 45 bases in frame from base 1. Peripheral blood CD8+ and CD4+ T cells from healthy donors, Susac syndrome patients and multiple sclerosis patients were profiled by high-throughput TCR beta sequencing. Healthy donors were age- and sex-matched controls. Bulk CD8+ and CD4+ T cells were purified magnetically by negative isolation, whereas CD8+ TEMRA cells were enriched by FACS. Blood was collected in EDTA tubes and processed within 24 hours, with PBMCs isolated through density gradient centrifugation. PBMCs intended for TCR sequencing were frozen in liquid nitrogen and were later thawed in a 37 degrees C water bath. The sorted or isolated CD4+, CD8+ and CD8+ TEMRA cells reached a purity of at least 90%.

RNA was extracted with the RNeasy kit and about 0.5 to 1 ug was reverse transcribed using random hexamers. The immunoSEQ multiplex PCR assay, which covers 54 Vbeta and 13 Jbeta segments, was used to amplify TCR beta CDR3 regions. PCR amplification bias was corrected by using a synthetic template baseline for primer optimization and computational correction. The study's own analysis went as follows. Reads were assigned to V, D and J genes according to IMGT and analyzed in immunoSEQ Analyzer, with only productive sequences retained. Clonality was computed as one minus Shannon entropy normalized by log2 of the number of productive unique sequences. For each patient and control, public and private clones were evaluated among the 100 most prevalent clones. Clones were defined as Susac-specific if absent from the healthy and MS cohorts, from 1052 published viral clones and from other ImmuneACCESS disease sequences. The public sequencing data were trimmed at Q25 with fastp and processed into clonotypes with MiXCR by TCRdb, which kept only in-frame beta chains. Records with the same CDR3 protein are collapsed into one entry carrying the most frequent genes and DNA. These V and J calls rely on TCRdb rather than the paper's analysis. Counted in this sample were about 80,000 distinct CDR3 sequences; around 94% of them appeared once. The top ten clonotypes cover 0.26% of the sample.

The clonotype was recovered from a human donor in good health. The rearranged chain carries TRBV9 and TRBJ2-1; D gene: possibly TRBD1, on 6 matching bases. Sequenced sample: CD8+ T cells from PBMCs. The CDR3 in this case is CASSVGSMGANEQFF. The sequence in DNA is TGTGCCAGCAGCGTAGGATCGATGGGGGCCAATGAGCAGTTCTTC.